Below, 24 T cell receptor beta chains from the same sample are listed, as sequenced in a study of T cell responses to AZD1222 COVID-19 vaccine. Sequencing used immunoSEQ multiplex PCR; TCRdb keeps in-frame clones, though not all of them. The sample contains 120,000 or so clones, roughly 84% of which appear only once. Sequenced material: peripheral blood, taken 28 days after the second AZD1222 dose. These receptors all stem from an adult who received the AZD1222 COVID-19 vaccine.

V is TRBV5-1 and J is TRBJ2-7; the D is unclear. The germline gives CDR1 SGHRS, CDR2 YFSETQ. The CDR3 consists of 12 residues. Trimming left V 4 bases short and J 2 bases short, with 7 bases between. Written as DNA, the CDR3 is TGCGCCAGCAGCGTGGGCCCCTACGAGCAGTACTTC. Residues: CASSVGPYEQYF.

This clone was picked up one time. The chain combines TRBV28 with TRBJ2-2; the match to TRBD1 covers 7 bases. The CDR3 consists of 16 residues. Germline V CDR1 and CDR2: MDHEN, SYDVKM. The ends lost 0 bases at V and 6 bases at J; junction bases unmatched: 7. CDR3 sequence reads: CASSLWAGGEAGELFF. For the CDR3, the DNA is TGTGCCAGCAGTTTATGGGCAGGGGGAGAGGCCGGGGAGCTGTTTTTT.

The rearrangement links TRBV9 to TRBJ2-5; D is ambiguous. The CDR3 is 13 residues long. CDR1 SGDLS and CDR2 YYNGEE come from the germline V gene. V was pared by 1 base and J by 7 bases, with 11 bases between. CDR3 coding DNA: TGTGCCAGCAGCGTACAAGAGCTTGGGACCCAGTACTTC. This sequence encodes CASSVQELGTQYF.

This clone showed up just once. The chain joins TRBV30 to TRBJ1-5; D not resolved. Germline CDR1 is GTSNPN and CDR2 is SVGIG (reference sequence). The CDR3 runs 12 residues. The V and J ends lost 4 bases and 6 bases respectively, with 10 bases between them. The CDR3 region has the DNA TGTGCCTGGAAGGGCAGAGGTCAGCCCCAGCATTTT. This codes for CAWKGRGQPQHF. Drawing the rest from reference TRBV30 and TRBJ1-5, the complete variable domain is SQTIHQWPATLVQPVGSPLSLECTVEGTSNPNLYWYRQAAGRGLQLLFYSVGIGQISSEVPQNLSASRPQDRQFILSSKKLLLSDSGFYLCAWKGRGQPQHFGDGTRLSIL.

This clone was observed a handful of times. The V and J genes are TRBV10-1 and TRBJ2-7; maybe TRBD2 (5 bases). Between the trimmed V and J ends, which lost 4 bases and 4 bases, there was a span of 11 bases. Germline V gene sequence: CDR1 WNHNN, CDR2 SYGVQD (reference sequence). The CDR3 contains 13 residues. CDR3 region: CASSATGFYEQYF. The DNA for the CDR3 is TGCGCCAGCAGTGCAACGGGGTTTTACGAGCAGTACTTC.

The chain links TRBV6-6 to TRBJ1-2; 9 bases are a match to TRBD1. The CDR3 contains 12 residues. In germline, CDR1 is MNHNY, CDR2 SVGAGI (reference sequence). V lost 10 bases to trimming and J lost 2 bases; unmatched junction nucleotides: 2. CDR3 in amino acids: CAIGQGNYGYTF. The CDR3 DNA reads TGTGCCATAGGACAGGGGAACTATGGCTACACCTTC.

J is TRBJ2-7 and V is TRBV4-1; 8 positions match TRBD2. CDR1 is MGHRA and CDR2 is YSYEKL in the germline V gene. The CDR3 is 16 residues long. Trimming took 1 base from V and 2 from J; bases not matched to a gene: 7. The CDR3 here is CASSQVLAGSTYEQYF. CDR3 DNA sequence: TGCGCCAGCAGCCAAGTTTTAGCGGGATCCACCTACGAGCAGTACTTC.

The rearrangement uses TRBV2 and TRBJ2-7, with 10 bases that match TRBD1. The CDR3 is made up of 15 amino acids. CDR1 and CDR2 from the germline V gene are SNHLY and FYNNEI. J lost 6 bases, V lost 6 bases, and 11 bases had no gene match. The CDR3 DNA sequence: TGTGCCAGCAGCTCCCAGCAGACAGGGGGCTCCGAGCAGTACTTC. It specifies CASSSQQTGGSEQYF.

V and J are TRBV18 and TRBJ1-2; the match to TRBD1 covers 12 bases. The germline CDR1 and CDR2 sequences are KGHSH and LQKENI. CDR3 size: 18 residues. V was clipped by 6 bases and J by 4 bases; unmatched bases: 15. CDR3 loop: CASSTIPGTGGLGYGYTF. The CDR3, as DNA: TGTGCCAGCTCTACGATCCCCGGGACAGGGGGCTTGGGCTATGGCTACACCTTC.

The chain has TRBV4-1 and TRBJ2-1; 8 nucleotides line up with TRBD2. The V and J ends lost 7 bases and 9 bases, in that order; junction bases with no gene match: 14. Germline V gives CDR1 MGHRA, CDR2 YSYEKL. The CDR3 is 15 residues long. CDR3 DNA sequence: TGCGCCAGCAATGGGTTCGCGGGAGGAAAAGGTGAGCAGTTCTTC. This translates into CASNGFAGGKGEQFF.

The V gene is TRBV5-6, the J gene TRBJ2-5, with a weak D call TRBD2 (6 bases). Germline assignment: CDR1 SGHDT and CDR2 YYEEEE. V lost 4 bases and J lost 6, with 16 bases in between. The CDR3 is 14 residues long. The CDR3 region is CASSSDGRGKTQYF. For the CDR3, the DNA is TGTGCCAGCAGCAGTGACGGGCGGGGCAAGACCCAGTACTTC.

The CDR3 reads CASSLQQGDTEAFF. The CDR3 DNA reads as TGTGCCAGCAGTCTTCAACAGGGGGACACTGAAGCTTTCTTT. The chain couples TRBV27 to TRBJ1-1; 8 nucleotides agree with TRBD1. This CDR3 region has 14 residues. The trim removed 5 bases at V and 3 bases at J, leaving 5 bases unmatched. CDR1 is MNHEY and CDR2 is SMNVEV in the germline V gene (reference sequence).

The CDR3 loop reads CASSGLAGVDNEQFF. In DNA, the CDR3 is TGCGCCAGCAGTGGACTAGCGGGAGTTGACAATGAGCAGTTCTTC. This chain links TRBV10-2 with TRBJ2-1, with TRBD2 matching over 12 bases. Germline values: CDR1 WSHSY, CDR2 SAAADI. The CDR3 length is 15 residues. V shed 4 bases, J shed 5 bases, and the junction held 3 bases outside the gene matches.

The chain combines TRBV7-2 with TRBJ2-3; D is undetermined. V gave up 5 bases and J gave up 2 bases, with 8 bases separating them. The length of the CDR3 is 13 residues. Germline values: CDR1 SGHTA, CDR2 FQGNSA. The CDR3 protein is CASSTRPTDTQYF. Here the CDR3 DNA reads TGTGCCAGCAGCACCCGACCCACAGATACGCAGTATTTT.

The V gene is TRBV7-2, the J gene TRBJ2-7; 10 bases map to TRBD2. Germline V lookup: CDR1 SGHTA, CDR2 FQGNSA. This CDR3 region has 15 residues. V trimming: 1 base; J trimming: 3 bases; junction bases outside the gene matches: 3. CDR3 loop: CASSLEAGGDYEQYF. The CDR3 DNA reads TGTGCCAGCAGCTTAGAAGCGGGAGGGGACTACGAGCAGTACTTC.

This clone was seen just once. The chain's CDR3 is CASGLGTGDTGELFF. CDR3 sequence (DNA): TGTGCTAGTGGTTTGGGAACTGGGGACACCGGGGAGCTGTTTTTT. This chain joins TRBV12-5 and TRBJ2-2; the D is unclear. Trimming removed 1 base from V and 3 bases from J, with 9 bases in between. CDR1 LGHNT and CDR2 FRNRAP come from the germline V gene. The CDR3 spans 15 residues.

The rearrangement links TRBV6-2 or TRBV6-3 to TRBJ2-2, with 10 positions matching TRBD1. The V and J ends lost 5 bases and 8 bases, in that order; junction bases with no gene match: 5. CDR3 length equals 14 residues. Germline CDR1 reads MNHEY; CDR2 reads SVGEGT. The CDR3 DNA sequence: TGTGCCAGCAGTCCCGACAGGGGGCTGGGGGAGCTGTTTTTT. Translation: CASSPDRGLGELFF.

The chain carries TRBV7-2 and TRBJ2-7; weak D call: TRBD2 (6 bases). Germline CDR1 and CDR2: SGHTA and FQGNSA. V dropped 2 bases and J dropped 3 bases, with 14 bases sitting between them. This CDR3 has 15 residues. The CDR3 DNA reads TGTGCCAGCAGCTTATCCCCAGGGAGGCTCTACGAGCAGTACTTC. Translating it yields CASSLSPGRLYEQYF.

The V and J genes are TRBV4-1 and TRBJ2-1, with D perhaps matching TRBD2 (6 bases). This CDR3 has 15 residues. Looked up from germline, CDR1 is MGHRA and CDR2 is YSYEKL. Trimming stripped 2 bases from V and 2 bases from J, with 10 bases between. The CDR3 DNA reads TGCGCCAGCAGCCAAAGACTAGATCCCTACAATGAGCAGTTCTTC. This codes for CASSQRLDPYNEQFF.

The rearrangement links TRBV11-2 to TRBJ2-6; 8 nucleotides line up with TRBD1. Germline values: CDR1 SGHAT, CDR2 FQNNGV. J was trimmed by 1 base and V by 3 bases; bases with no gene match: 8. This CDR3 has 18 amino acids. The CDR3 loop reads CASSFQGASQSGANVLTF. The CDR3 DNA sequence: TGTGCCAGCAGCTTCCAGGGGGCGTCCCAATCTGGGGCCAACGTCCTGACTTTC.

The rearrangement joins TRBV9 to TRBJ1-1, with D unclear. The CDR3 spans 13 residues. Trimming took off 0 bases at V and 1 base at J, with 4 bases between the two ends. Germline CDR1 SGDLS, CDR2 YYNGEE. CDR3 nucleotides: TGTGCCAGCAGCGTAGATAGGAACACTGAAGCTTTCTTT. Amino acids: CASSVDRNTEAFF.

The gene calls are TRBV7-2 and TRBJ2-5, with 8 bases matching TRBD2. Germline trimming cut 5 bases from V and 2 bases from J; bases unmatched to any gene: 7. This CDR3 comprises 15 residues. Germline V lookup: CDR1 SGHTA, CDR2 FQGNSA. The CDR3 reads CASSRRAGEQETQYF. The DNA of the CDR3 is TGTGCCAGCAGCCGCAGAGCGGGGGAACAAGAGACCCAGTACTTC.

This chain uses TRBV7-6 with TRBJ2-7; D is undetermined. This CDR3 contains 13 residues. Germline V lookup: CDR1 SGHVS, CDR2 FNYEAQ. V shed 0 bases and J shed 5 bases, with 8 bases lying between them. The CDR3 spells CASSLAPNNEQYF. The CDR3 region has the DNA TGTGCCAGCAGCTTAGCCCCCAACAACGAGCAGTACTTC.

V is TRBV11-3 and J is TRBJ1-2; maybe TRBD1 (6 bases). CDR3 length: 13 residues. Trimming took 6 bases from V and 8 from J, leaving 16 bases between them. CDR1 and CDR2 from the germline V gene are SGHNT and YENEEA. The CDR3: CASSHRGGRGYTF. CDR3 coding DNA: TGTGCCAGCAGTCATCGGGGGGGGCGAGGCTACACCTTC.